The 11 T cell receptor beta chains in this list originate from one sample, sequenced in a study of cytomegalovirus exposure and HLA in healthy donors. The study ran its PCR with 60 Vbeta and 13 Jbeta primers. Clones were sequenced by immunoSEQ multiplex PCR, and TCRdb holds only the in-frame ones, with some missing. The record lists tens of thousands of clones, of which the ten most abundant hold 4% to 5.5%. The sample was PBMCs. Source of these receptors: a man aged 25 to 40 in good health and CMV-seropositive.

CDR3 bases: TGTGCCAGCAGCCCCGCGTGGGCGGGTGATGGCTACACCTTC. Translated: CASSPAWAGDGYTF. The V gene is TRBV7-9, the J gene TRBJ1-2; D unresolved. With 5 bases removed from V and 6 bases from J, the gap between germline ends came to 16 bases. Germline CDR1 is SEHNR and CDR2 is FQNEAQ (reference sequence). The CDR3 runs to 14 residues.

J is TRBJ1-4 and V is TRBV4-1; the D is unclear. The V and J ends lost 3 bases and 4 bases respectively, with 9 bases between them. Germline CDR1 reads MGHRA; CDR2 reads YSYEKL. This CDR3 comprises 14 residues. CDR3 sequence reads: CASSQNSRNEKLFF. CDR3 coding DNA: TGCGCCAGCAGCCAGAACAGTCGTAATGAAAAACTGTTTTTT.

The rearrangement uses TRBV5-6 and TRBJ1-2; D might be TRBD1 (5 bases). The CDR3 runs 14 residues. Trimming took 0 bases from V and 5 from J, leaving 11 bases between them. Per the germline V gene, CDR1 is SGHDT and CDR2 is YYEEEE. The CDR3 DNA follows: TGTGCCAGCAGCTTGGGACTAGGGGCGTATGGCTACACCTTC. The encoded protein is CASSLGLGAYGYTF. The whole variable domain, remainder taken from reference TRBV5-6 and TRBJ1-2, is DAGVTQSPTHLIKTRGQQVTLRCSPKSGHDTVSWYQQALGQGPQFIFQYYEEEERQRGNFPDRFSGHQFPNYSSELNVNALLLGDSALYLCASSLGLGAYGYTFGSGTRLTVV.

On this clone itself: The junction shows a germline mismatch at one end, possibly a read error. The chain combines TRBV7-3 with TRBJ2-3, with 8 bases fitting TRBD2. This CDR3 contains 15 residues. Germline V gene data show CDR1 as SGHTA and CDR2 as FQGTGA. CDR3 residues: CASSNSGTEGDKQYF. The CDR3 region has the DNA TGTGCCAGCAGCAATAGCGGGACGGAGGGAGATAAGCAGTATTTT.

The chain combines TRBV6-6 with TRBJ1-5; the D is unclear. Germline V CDR1 and CDR2: MNHNY, SVGAGI (reference sequence). The CDR3 runs to 15 residues. The V end was cut by 9 bases, the J end by 4 bases, with 19 bases between. CDR3 coding DNA: TGTGCCAGTAATCCTTTGGGGAGGGTAAATCAGCCCCAGCATTTT. Its protein is CASNPLGRVNQPQHF.

This chain joins TRBV6-1 and TRBJ2-7; perhaps TRBD2 as D (6 bases). The V end lost 0 bases, the J end lost 11 bases, and 11 bases lay between the germline ends. This CDR3 has 12 residues. Germline V gene lookup returns CDR1 MNHNS and CDR2 SASEGT. Written as DNA, the CDR3 is TGTGCCAGCAGTGAAGCGGGGAGGAAAGAGTACTTC. Protein sequence: CASSEAGRKEYF.

The chain uses TRBV21-1 and TRBJ2-3; TRBD2 is taken as the D call from the table, unchecked against the DNA. TRBV21-1 is tagged as a pseudogene. The CDR3 is 16 residues long. The CDR3 DNA reads as TGTGCCAGCAGCAAAGAGCAGCGGGAGAGCACAGATACGCAGTATTTT. Its protein product is CASSKEQRESTDTQYF.

The chain links TRBV7-9 to TRBJ2-1, with 8 bases fitting TRBD1. From germline, CDR1 is SEHNR and CDR2 FQNEAQ (reference sequence). The junction had 12 bases not matched to a gene; V was cut back by 6 bases and J by 8 bases. The CDR3 has 15 residues. The CDR3 nucleotides read TGTGCCAGCAGATCGCCGGGACAGGCTACCTATGAGCAGTTCTTC. It encodes CASRSPGQATYEQFF.

The rearrangement links TRBV7-9 to TRBJ2-7, with 9 bases aligning to TRBD1. Looked up from germline, CDR1 is SEHNR and CDR2 is FQNEAQ (reference sequence). This CDR3 has 16 residues. V shed 0 bases, J shed 5 bases, and the junction held 8 bases outside the gene matches. CDR3 sequence reads: CASSLALRGTGNEQYF. CDR3 coding DNA: TGTGCCAGCAGCTTAGCGCTAAGGGGGACAGGGAACGAGCAGTACTTC.

J is TRBJ2-1 and V is TRBV30, with D perhaps matching TRBD1 (5 bases). V lost 5 bases and J 5 bases, leaving 16 bases between the germline ends. Germline values: CDR1 GTSNPN, CDR2 SVGIG (reference sequence). The CDR3 covers 14 residues. CDR3 sequence reads: CAWAQDAPDNEQFF. The CDR3 region has the DNA TGTGCCTGGGCACAGGATGCCCCCGACAATGAGCAGTTCTTC.

J is TRBJ2-1 and V is TRBV5-1; 11 positions agree with TRBD2. Per germline, CDR1 SGHRS and CDR2 YFSETQ. V was clipped by 2 bases and J by 10 bases; unmatched bases: 11. This CDR3 has 16 residues. The CDR3 DNA is TGCGCCAGCAGCTTCTACGGACTAGCGGGCGGGCAAGAGCAGTTCTTC. It specifies CASSFYGLAGGQEQFF.